This TCR beta chain is from a study of CD8+CD57+ T cells in acquired aplastic anemia. For the study at large: Across the sorted CD4+ and CD8+ cells, DNA amounts averaged about 3 ug.

Genomic DNA served as template for TCR beta VDJ and CDR3 profiling. TCRdb recomputed calls from the reads with MiXCR, one row per CDR3 protein. The sample lists about 180,000 distinct CDR3 sequences, 47% occurring once. Germline CDR1 and CDR2: SQVTM and ANQGSEA. Trimming removed 4 bases at V and 10 bases at J, with 13 bases between. There are 12 residues in the CDR3. Patients included in sequencing had previously demonstrated CD8+CD57+ cell expansion by flow cytometry. Acquired aplastic anemia of severe grade affected all patients. Material: sorted CD4+, CD8+, or CD8+CD57+ T cells (not recorded which) from PBMCs. The genes are TRBV29-1 and TRBJ1-4; tentatively, D is TRBD1 (5 bases). This receptor was identified in a human donor with aplastic anemia. The CDR3 DNA reads as TGCAGCGTTGCCAGGGACGGTGGAAAACTGTTTTTT. It translates to CSVARDGGKLFF.